Below are 17 T cell receptor beta chains sequenced from a single sample in a study of shared clonotypes between healthy human individuals. This table comes from immunoSEQ multiplex PCR, and its TCRdb copy is limited to in-frame clones, with some not included. In the table there are approximately 1.9 million clones, approximately 92% of which are singletons. Terminally differentiated effector memory CD45RA+ cells were excluded from the naive CD8 cells, which were CD45RO-negative and positively selected for CCR7. The sequenced sample was naive CD8+ T cells from PBMCs. The receptors come from a man aged 18 to 29 in good health. Some clones in this sample may be carry-over from other donors' samples.

Only one count was recorded for this clone. The chain recombines TRBV19 with TRBJ2-2, with TRBD1 identical over 7 bases. Trimming cost V 3 bases and J 0 bases; bases outside gene matches: 13. CDR1 LNHDA and CDR2 SQIVND come from the germline V gene (reference sequence). This CDR3 region has 19 residues. This CDR3 reads CASSIWSFGDRANTGELFF. As DNA, the CDR3 is TGTGCCAGTAGTATTTGGTCTTTCGGCGACAGGGCGAACACCGGGGAGCTGTTTTTT.

This chain joins TRBV28 and TRBJ1-1, with D hard to call. V shed 5 bases and J shed 5 bases, with 12 bases lying between them. CDR1 is MDHEN and CDR2 is SYDVKM in the germline V gene. CDR3 length equals 13 residues. CDR3 in amino acids: CASSRRSGTEAFF. DNA for the CDR3: TGTGCCAGCAGTCGCCGATCGGGGACTGAAGCTTTCTTT. Combining the CDR3 with reference TRBV28 and TRBJ1-1 gives the whole variable domain DVKVTQSSRYLVKRTGEKVFLECVQDMDHENMFWYRQDPGLGLRLIYFSYDVKMKEKGDIPEGYSVSREKKERFSLILESASTNQTSMYLCASSRRSGTEAFFGQGTRLTVV.

In this sample, this clone turned up once. The chain employs TRBV5-6 and TRBJ2-4; D perhaps matches TRBD2 (6 bases). CDR1 and CDR2 (germline): SGHDT, YYEEEE. The V end lost 3 bases, the J end lost 9 bases, and 22 bases lay between the germline ends. The length of the CDR3 is 16 residues. The DNA of the CDR3 is TGTGCCAGCAGCTCTTCTAGCGCCGCGCGTGGGACCATTCAGTACTTC. This encodes CASSSSSAARGTIQYF. The full variable domain, completed using reference TRBV5-6 and TRBJ2-4, is DAGVTQSPTHLIKTRGQQVTLRCSPKSGHDTVSWYQQALGQGPQFIFQYYEEEERQRGNFPDRFSGHQFPNYSSELNVNALLLGDSALYLCASSSSSAARGTIQYFGAGTRLSVL.

This chain uses TRBV30 with TRBJ1-1, with D perhaps matching TRBD1 (6 bases). The CDR3 spans 14 residues. CDR1 is GTSNPN and CDR2 is SVGIG in the germline V gene (reference sequence). Trimming left V 4 bases short and J 8 bases short, with 20 bases between. The CDR3 sequence: CAWTRGGRASEAFF. The CDR3 nucleotides are TGTGCCTGGACTAGGGGGGGCAGGGCTTCCGAAGCTTTCTTT.

V usage is TRBV10-3 and J usage is TRBJ2-3, with D perhaps matching TRBD1 (6 bases). The CDR3 length is 13 residues. V lost 6 bases to trimming and J lost 1 base, with 8 bases between them. Germline loops: CDR1 ENHRY, CDR2 SYGVKD. The CDR3 loop is CAIRGAGTDTQYF. CDR3 sequence (DNA): TGTGCCATCAGGGGGGCGGGCACAGATACGCAGTATTTT.

The chain has TRBV5-1 and TRBJ1-1; a weak D match, TRBD1 (5 bases). The CDR3 runs 15 residues. Per the germline V gene, CDR1 is SGHRS and CDR2 is YFSETQ. V lost 0 bases, J lost 0 bases, and 9 bases lay in between. Here the CDR3 DNA reads TGCGCCAGCAGCTTGGGAGCAGGGTTGAACACTGAAGCTTTCTTT. Translated: CASSLGAGLNTEAFF.

The V and J genes are TRBV19 and TRBJ2-1; no definite D call. Between the trimmed V and J ends, which lost 3 bases and 6 bases, there was a span of 9 bases. The CDR3 spans 13 residues. The V gene's germline CDR1 is LNHDA and CDR2 SQIVND (reference sequence). CDR3 nucleotides: TGTGCCAGTAGTATGGCCCAGCCCAATGAGCAGTTCTTC. Protein product: CASSMAQPNEQFF. The full variable domain, completed using reference TRBV19 and TRBJ2-1, is DGGITQSPKYLFRKEGQNVTLSCEQNLNHDAMYWYRQDPGQGLRLIYYSQIVNDFQKGDIAEGYSVSREKKESFPLTVTSAQKNPTAFYLCASSMAQPNEQFFGPGTRLTVL.

This chain connects TRBV28 to TRBJ1-4, with TRBD1 matching 9 bases. CDR1 and CDR2 from the germline V gene are MDHEN and SYDVKM. Trimming took 10 bases from V and 5 from J; bases not matched to a gene: 5. The CDR3 runs to 13 residues. This CDR3 reads CATSTGGNEKLFF. The CDR3 nucleotides read TGTGCCACCTCGACAGGGGGGAATGAAAAACTGTTTTTT.

The chain uses TRBV11-2 and TRBJ2-7; the D is unclear. In germline, CDR1 is SGHAT, CDR2 FQNNGV. The CDR3 runs 16 residues. Between the trimmed V and J ends, which lost 1 base and 0 bases, there was a span of 13 bases. DNA of the CDR3: TGTGCCAGCAGCTTAGTCGCCACACTGAGCTCCTACGAGCAGTACTTC. Encoded protein: CASSLVATLSSYEQYF.

The gene calls are TRBV4-1 and TRBJ2-1; D might be TRBD2 (6 bases). The CDR3 totals 16 residues. V dropped 0 bases and J dropped 4 bases, with 13 bases sitting between them. Germline loops: CDR1 MGHRA, CDR2 YSYEKL. In nucleotides, the CDR3 is TGCGCCAGCAGCCAAGATCCCTGGGACTTGTACAATGAGCAGTTCTTC. Translated: CASSQDPWDLYNEQFF.

The chain uses TRBV27 and TRBJ2-3; 8 nucleotides match TRBD2. The junction had 1 base not matched to a gene; V was cut back by 4 bases and J by 4 bases. The CDR3 contains 13 residues. Germline V gene sequence: CDR1 MNHEY, CDR2 SMNVEV (reference sequence). The DNA of the CDR3 is TGTGCCAGCAGTTACGGGGGGGCAGATACGCAGTATTTT. This translates into CASSYGGADTQYF.

The CDR3 nucleotides are TGTGCCATCAGGGGGAGGTCTGGAAACACCATATATTTT. Translation gives CAIRGRSGNTIYF. The chain combines TRBV10-3 with TRBJ1-3; D not resolved. V gave up 6 bases and J gave up 1 base, with 7 bases separating them. The CDR3 has 13 amino acids. Germline values: CDR1 ENHRY, CDR2 SYGVKD.

Comments on this clone: Other DNA sequences in the sample encode the same CDR3. V and J are TRBV9 and TRBJ2-3; weak D call: TRBD2 (6 bases). The CDR3 contains 15 residues. Deletions cut 2 bases from V and 0 bases from J, with 10 bases between. Germline V gene sequence: CDR1 SGDLS, CDR2 YYNGEE. The CDR3 protein is CASSVASGSTDTQYF. CDR3 DNA: TGTGCCAGCAGCGTGGCGAGCGGGAGCACAGATACGCAGTATTTT.

The chain has TRBV5-6 and TRBJ2-1; 12 nucleotides match TRBD2. The V gene's germline CDR1 is SGHDT and CDR2 YYEEEE. The CDR3 runs 15 residues. J gave up 4 bases and V 4 bases, and 3 bases lay outside the gene matches. The CDR3 region is CASSPGTSGYNEQFF. The CDR3 bases are TGTGCCAGCAGCCCCGGGACTAGCGGGTACAATGAGCAGTTCTTC.

The rearrangement joins TRBV4-1 to TRBJ2-7; 15 positions match TRBD2. Unmatched junction bases numbered 3, after V lost 1 base and J lost 5 bases. The CDR3 contains 16 residues. Per germline, CDR1 MGHRA and CDR2 YSYEKL. The CDR3 loop is CASSQGGLAGGNEQYF. DNA for the CDR3: TGCGCCAGCAGCCAAGGGGGACTAGCGGGAGGAAACGAGCAGTACTTC.

The chain combines TRBV29-1 with TRBJ1-2, with 7 bases fitting TRBD1. The CDR3 has 13 residues. CDR1 and CDR2 (germline): SQVTM, ANQGSEA. V was pared by 6 bases and J by 8 bases, with 12 bases of the junction left unmatched. CDR3 sequence reads: CSVPQGEAWGYTF. CDR3 nucleotides: TGCAGCGTCCCTCAGGGGGAGGCATGGGGCTACACCTTC. Drawing the rest from reference TRBV29-1 and TRBJ1-2, the complete variable domain is SAVISQKPSRDICQRGTSLTIQCQVDSQVTMMFWYRQQPGQSLTLIATANQGSEATYESGFVIDKFPISRPNLTFSTLTVSNMSPEDSSIYLCSVPQGEAWGYTFGSGTRLTVV.

This rearrangement joins TRBV28 to TRBJ2-7; 8 bases map to TRBD1. Trimming cost V 4 bases and J 2 bases; bases outside gene matches: 10. The CDR3 has 16 residues. Per the germline V gene, CDR1 is MDHEN and CDR2 is SYDVKM. The CDR3 DNA sequence: TGTGCCAGCAGTTGGGGCGGGACAGGCCTTCCCTACGAGCAGTACTTC. Its protein is CASSWGGTGLPYEQYF.